What follows are 14 T cell receptor beta chains derived from one specimen sequenced in a study of beta chain features in type 1 diabetes. Expressed TCRB transcripts were sequenced after all isolated RNA was converted to cDNA. Clones were read by immunoSEQ multiplex PCR, and TCRdb kept only the in-frame ones, dropping some. This sample carries 110,000 to 150,000 clones, around a tenth of them seen once, and the ten largest clones take 0.65%. The source material was central memory CD4+ T cells from blood. Receptors originate from a woman aged 40 to 50 in good health.

This rearrangement joins TRBV7-9 to TRBJ2-3; the D is unclear. The CDR3 consists of 15 residues. In germline, CDR1 is SEHNR, CDR2 FQNEAQ (reference sequence). V was shortened by 7 bases and J by 0 bases, with 14 bases between the two germline ends. CDR3 nucleotides: TGTGCCAGCACCAACCTGAAAGCTAGCACAGATACGCAGTATTTT. As protein: CASTNLKASTDTQYF. The full variable domain, its missing parts supplied by reference TRBV7-9 and TRBJ2-3, is DTGVSQNPRHKITKRGQNVTFRCDPISEHNRLYWYRQTLGQGPEFLTYFQNEAQLEKSRLLSDRFSAERPKGSFSTLEIQRTEQGDSAMYLCASTNLKASTDTQYFGPGTRLTVL.

This clone was detected a few times. The chain links TRBV6-6 to TRBJ2-1; 7 bases map to TRBD2. This CDR3 comprises 12 residues. The junction had 5 bases not matched to a gene; V was cut back by 6 bases and J by 9 bases. From germline, CDR1 is MNHNY and CDR2 SVGAGI (reference sequence). CDR3 in DNA: TGTGCCAGCAGCCGAGCTAGCGGTGAGCAGTTCTTC. It is translated as CASSRASGEQFF.

The J gene is TRBJ2-1, the V gene TRBV7-2; 8 nucleotides align to TRBD2. The junction had 15 bases not matched to a gene; V was cut back by 7 bases and J by 7 bases. The V gene's germline CDR1 is SGHTA and CDR2 FQGNSA. The CDR3 has 16 residues. DNA of the CDR3: TGTGCCAGCACCACCCTCCGGGGAGCGGGGGTTAATGAGCAGTTCTTC. Amino acid sequence: CASTTLRGAGVNEQFF.

This clone was detected a few times. V and J are TRBV7-2 and TRBJ2-2; 9 nucleotides match TRBD1. After removal of 7 bases from V and 1 base from J, the junction contained 4 bases not matched to a gene. Germline V gene data show CDR1 as SGHTA and CDR2 as FQGNSA. There are 15 residues in the CDR3. DNA for the CDR3: TGTGCCAGCACCTGGGACAGGGTGAACACCGGGGAGCTGTTTTTT. Its protein product is CASTWDRVNTGELFF.

This clone was seen a few times. The J gene is TRBJ2-7, the V gene TRBV2, with D possibly TRBD1 on 6 matching bases. Between the trimmed V and J ends, which lost 4 bases and 8 bases, there was a span of 12 bases. Germline V CDR1 and CDR2: SNHLY, FYNNEI. This CDR3 is 12 amino acids long. The CDR3 DNA reads as TGTGCCAGCAGTGCGGACAGAGATAAGCAGTACTTC. This gives the protein CASSADRDKQYF.

This clone has a handful of counts. J is TRBJ1-1 and V is TRBV7-9; D not certain. Germline V CDR1 and CDR2: SEHNR, FQNEAQ (reference sequence). V was trimmed by 4 bases and J by 3 bases, leaving 9 bases between them. The CDR3 sequence is 13 residues long. The CDR3 DNA reads TGTGCCAGCAGCTCTCCGGGGTACACTGAAGCTTTCTTT. This codes for CASSSPGYTEAFF.

This clone has only a few counts. V and J are TRBV5-4 and TRBJ2-2; the match to TRBD1 covers 12 bases. CDR3 length: 16 amino acids. The germline CDR1 and CDR2 sequences are SGHNT and YYREEE (reference sequence). V lost 5 bases to trimming and J lost 6 bases; unmatched junction nucleotides: 8. The CDR3: CASRTGTGGEAGELFF. CDR3 DNA: TGTGCCAGCAGGACCGGGACAGGGGGCGAGGCCGGGGAGCTGTTTTTT.

This clone was recorded a few times. The rearrangement links TRBV11-2 to TRBJ2-2; 8 nucleotides align to TRBD1. This CDR3 contains 14 residues. The trim removed 5 bases at V and 7 bases at J, leaving 6 bases unmatched. From germline, CDR1 is SGHAT and CDR2 FQNNGV. In DNA form, the CDR3 reads TGTGCCAGCAGCCCACAGGGGGTCGGCGGGGAGCTGTTTTTT. It yields the protein CASSPQGVGGELFF.

The chain links TRBV7-2 to TRBJ2-6, with D hard to call. There are 14 residues in the CDR3. Per germline, CDR1 SGHTA and CDR2 FQGNSA. Trimming shortened V by 5 bases and J by 5 bases, and 10 bases separated the two germline ends. CDR3 DNA sequence: TGTGCCAGCAGCCTAGACGGTAGGGCCAACGTCCTGACTTTC. Its protein product is CASSLDGRANVLTF.

This clone has just a few counts. This chain uses TRBV1 with TRBJ1-2; the table's D call, TRBD1, has no DNA check behind it. TRBV1 counts as a pseudogene. The CDR3 is made up of 16 amino acids. The CDR3 bases are TGCACCAGCAGCCAGCTACGAGTCAGGGGTAAGAATGGCTACACCTTC. Its protein is CTSSQLRVRGKNGYTF.

This clone has just a few counts. The chain employs TRBV19 and TRBJ2-4; D might be TRBD2 (5 bases). Per germline, CDR1 LNHDA and CDR2 SQIVND (reference sequence). This CDR3 is built from 15 residues. V was cut by 8 bases and J by 0 bases, with 14 bases left in between. DNA of the CDR3: TGTGCCAGTGAGGGCCGGGAAGGAGCCAAAAACATTCAGTACTTC. Its translation: CASEGREGAKNIQYF.

This sequence joins TRBV11-2 and TRBJ2-1; the D is unclear. CDR3 length: 15 residues. V lost 1 base and J 5 bases, leaving 12 bases between the germline ends. Germline values: CDR1 SGHAT, CDR2 FQNNGV. CDR3 residues: CASSLGSRSHNEQFF. CDR3 DNA: TGTGCCAGCAGCTTAGGATCCCGGAGCCACAATGAGCAGTTCTTC.

The V gene is TRBV5-1, the J gene TRBJ2-5; D not certain. The CDR3 extends over 14 amino acids. Germline CDR1 reads SGHRS; CDR2 reads YFSETQ. Trimming removed 0 bases from V and 1 base from J, with 7 bases in between. CDR3 DNA sequence: TGCGCCAGCAGCTTGGATTTCAGCCAAGAGACCCAGTACTTC. Translating gives CASSLDFSQETQYF.

This chain connects TRBV7-2 to TRBJ2-3, with 9 bases that match TRBD2. V was clipped by 1 base and J by 6 bases; unmatched bases: 8. Per the germline V gene, CDR1 is SGHTA and CDR2 is FQGNSA. This CDR3 region has 16 residues. The DNA of the CDR3 is TGTGCCAGCAGCTTAGGCGTAGCGGGGGCGGGGGATACGCAGTATTTT. As protein: CASSLGVAGAGDTQYF.